This is a list of T cell receptor beta chains from one sample in a study of preoperative IRX-2 immunotherapy in early breast cancer. Generated by immunoSEQ multiplex PCR, the TCRdb table keeps only in-frame clones and is missing some. The table lists about 19,000 clones, around four fifths of them singletons. Material: lymph node tissue, obtained after IRX-2 immunotherapy. The receptors derive from a human donor with breast cancer. CDR3s include the opening cysteine and the closing phenylalanine or tryptophan. A D gene is named only where the DNA matches it firmly. Clone size appears in some rows only: once, few, many, or a class for an expanded clone.

V gene: TRBV6-8
D gene: -
clone size: -
J gene: TRBJ1-2
CDR3 protein: CASRIQGVEGYTF
CDR3 DNA: TGTGCCAGCAGAATACAGGGAGTGGAAGGCTACACCTTC

V gene: TRBV5-1
D gene: -
clone size: -
J gene: TRBJ1-2
CDR3 protein: CASSRLVVAYGYTF
CDR3 DNA: TGCGCCAGCAGTCGTTTGGTAGTTGCCTATGGCTACACCTTC

V gene: TRBV10-2
D gene: TRBD1
clone size: -
J gene: TRBJ2-5
CDR3 protein: CASSEGDRGRETQYF
CDR3 DNA: TGCGCCAGCAGTGAGGGAGACAGGGGGCGGGAGACCCAGTACTTC

V gene: TRBV6-8
D gene: TRBD1
clone size: -
J gene: TRBJ1-1
CDR3 protein: CASSVTGAGTEAFF
CDR3 DNA: TGTGCCAGCAGTGTGACAGGGGCAGGGACTGAGGCTTTCTTT

V gene: TRBV19
D gene: -
clone size: -
J gene: TRBJ1-5
CDR3 protein: CASSMDLNRPQHF
CDR3 DNA: TGTGCCAGTAGTATGGACCTGAATCGGCCCCAGCATTTT

V gene: TRBV18
D gene: TRBD2
clone size: -
J gene: TRBJ2-3
CDR3 protein: CASSPASGGGTDTQYF
CDR3 DNA: TGTGCCAGCTCACCAGCGTCGGGGGGTGGCACAGATACGCAGTATTTT

V gene: TRBV6-8
D gene: -
clone size: -
J gene: TRBJ1-5
CDR3 protein: CASSEGVRNQPQHF
CDR3 DNA: TGTGCCAGCAGTGAGGGGGTTAGGAATCAGCCCCAGCATTTT

V gene: TRBV6-8
D gene: -
clone size: few
J gene: TRBJ2-3
CDR3 protein: CASADGRRDTQYF
CDR3 DNA: TGTGCCAGCGCGGACGGACGACGGGATACGCAGTATTTT

V gene: TRBV11-3
D gene: -
clone size: -
J gene: TRBJ2-7
CDR3 protein: CASSPLSFPYEQYF
CDR3 DNA: TGTGCCAGCAGCCCTCTTAGCTTCCCCTACGAGCAGTACTTC

V gene: TRBV6-8
D gene: TRBD1
clone size: -
J gene: TRBJ2-4
CDR3 protein: CASSRTGEGIQYF
CDR3 DNA: TGTGCCAGCAGCAGGACAGGGGAAGGCATTCAGTACTTC

V gene: TRBV9
D gene: -
clone size: -
J gene: TRBJ2-2
CDR3 protein: CASSSKTPLNTGELFF
CDR3 DNA: TGTGCCAGCAGCTCTAAGACTCCTTTAAACACCGGGGAGCTGTTTTTT

V gene: TRBV15
D gene: -
clone size: -
J gene: TRBJ2-1
CDR3 protein: CASSLGGGGPSNEQFF
CDR3 DNA: TGTGCCAGCAGCTTAGGGGGAGGTGGGCCAAGTAATGAGCAGTTCTTC

V gene: TRBV6-7
D gene: TRBD1
clone size: -
J gene: TRBJ1-4
CDR3 protein: CASSYLRTGKSEKLFF
CDR3 DNA: TGTGCCAGCAGTTACCTTCGGACAGGGAAGAGTGAAAAACTGTTTTTT

V gene: TRBV29-1
D gene: -
clone size: -
J gene: TRBJ2-7
CDR3 protein: CSVGQGSYEQYF
CDR3 DNA: TGCAGCGTGGGTCAGGGTAGCTACGAGCAGTACTTC

V gene: TRBV5-1
D gene: -
clone size: -
J gene: TRBJ2-6
CDR3 protein: CASSLGTDGANVLTF
CDR3 DNA: TGCGCCAGCAGCTTGGGGACAGATGGGGCCAACGTCCTGACTTTC

V gene: TRBV28
D gene: -
clone size: -
J gene: TRBJ1-1
CDR3 protein: CASSHTSQEAFF
CDR3 DNA: TGTGCCAGCAGCCACACCTCTCAAGAAGCTTTCTTT

V gene: TRBV14
D gene: -
clone size: -
J gene: TRBJ1-1
CDR3 protein: CASSRSIGNTEAFF
CDR3 DNA: TGTGCCAGCAGCCGCTCCATAGGGAACACTGAAGCTTTCTTT

V gene: TRBV23-1
D gene: TRBD1
clone size: -
J gene: TRBJ2-2
CDR3 protein: CASSQRTGGGKSTGELFF
CDR3 DNA: TGCGCCAGCAGTCAACGGACAGGGGGTGGTAAAAGCACCGGGGAGCTGTTTTTT

V gene: TRBV19
D gene: -
clone size: -
J gene: TRBJ1-2
CDR3 protein: CASTIQGRELGGYTF
CDR3 DNA: TGTGCCAGTACCATCCAGGGCAGGGAATTAGGTGGCTACACCTTC

V gene: TRBV6-8
D gene: -
clone size: -
J gene: TRBJ2-3
CDR3 protein: CASSYSSGGRGVTDTQYF
CDR3 DNA: TGTGCCAGCAGTTACTCGAGTGGTGGCAGGGGGGTCACAGATACGCAGTATTTT

V gene: TRBV10-2
D gene: -
clone size: -
J gene: TRBJ2-7
CDR3 protein: CATNQEGLSYEQYF
CDR3 DNA: TGCGCCACCAATCAGGAGGGCCTATCCTACGAGCAGTACTTC

V gene: TRBV7-5
D gene: -
clone size: -
J gene: TRBJ1-1
CDR3 protein: CARSLAYRGPYTEAFF
CDR3 DNA: TGTGCCAGAAGCTTGGCCTACAGGGGACCTTACACTGAAGCTTTCTTT

V gene: TRBV19
D gene: -
clone size: -
J gene: TRBJ1-5
CDR3 protein: CATHGGMAYQPQHF
CDR3 DNA: TGTGCCACCCATGGGGGAATGGCGTATCAGCCCCAGCATTTT

V gene: TRBV29-1
D gene: TRBD1
clone size: once
J gene: TRBJ1-1
CDR3 protein: CSGGQGRGEAFF
CDR3 DNA: TGCAGCGGGGGACAGGGTCGAGGTGAAGCTTTCTTT

V gene: TRBV18
D gene: -
clone size: -
J gene: TRBJ1-4
CDR3 protein: CASSPPTAQGEKLFF
CDR3 DNA: TGTGCCAGCTCACCACCGACCGCCCAGGGGGAAAAACTGTTTTTT

V gene: TRBV6-7
D gene: -
clone size: -
J gene: TRBJ2-1
CDR3 protein: CASSVGNIGALNEQFF
CDR3 DNA: TGTGCCAGCAGCGTAGGTAACATCGGGGCCCTAAATGAGCAGTTCTTC

V gene: TRBV5-1
D gene: -
clone size: -
J gene: TRBJ2-2
CDR3 protein: CASSTGSYRIGELFF
CDR3 DNA: TGCGCCAGCAGCACGGGTAGTTACAGGATCGGGGAGCTGTTTTTT

V gene: TRBV2
D gene: -
clone size: once
J gene: TRBJ1-1
CDR3 protein: CASSEFGGRTEAFF
CDR3 DNA: TGTGCCAGCAGTGAATTTGGGGGAAGGACTGAAGCTTTCTTT

V gene: TRBV5-1
D gene: -
clone size: -
J gene: TRBJ1-3
CDR3 protein: CASSVQGRGNTIYF
CDR3 DNA: TGCGCCAGCAGCGTCCAGGGACGTGGAAACACCATATATTTT

V gene: TRBV25-1
D gene: -
clone size: -
J gene: TRBJ1-2
CDR3 protein: CASSEYGEGGYGYTF
CDR3 DNA: TGTGCCAGCAGTGAATATGGCGAGGGAGGCTATGGCTACACCTTC

V gene: TRBV19
D gene: -
clone size: few
J gene: TRBJ2-6
CDR3 protein: CASSGANVLTF
CDR3 DNA: TGTGCCAGTTCTGGGGCCAACGTCCTGACTTTC

V gene: TRBV10-3
D gene: TRBD1
clone size: -
J gene: TRBJ1-5
CDR3 protein: CAISESEQGTQPQHF
CDR3 DNA: TGTGCCATCAGTGAGTCGGAACAGGGGACTCAGCCCCAGCATTTT

V gene: TRBV19
D gene: -
clone size: -
J gene: TRBJ1-1
CDR3 protein: CASKAGGGWTEAFF
CDR3 DNA: TGTGCCAGTAAGGCGGGCGGGGGTTGGACTGAAGCTTTCTTT

V gene: TRBV5-1
D gene: -
clone size: -
J gene: TRBJ1-3
CDR3 protein: CASSSVGTWAFRNTIYF
CDR3 DNA: TGCGCCAGCAGCTCGGTCGGGACTTGGGCCTTTAGAAACACCATATATTTT

V gene: TRBV29-1
D gene: -
clone size: once
J gene: TRBJ1-4
CDR3 protein: CSVRAATNEKLFF
CDR3 DNA: TGCAGCGTTCGGGCAGCAACTAATGAAAAACTGTTTTTT

V gene: TRBV6-8
D gene: TRBD2
clone size: -
J gene: TRBJ2-1
CDR3 protein: CASSSWEGWNEQFF
CDR3 DNA: TGTGCCAGCAGTTCGTGGGAGGGCTGGAATGAGCAGTTCTTC

V gene: TRBV6-8
D gene: -
clone size: -
J gene: TRBJ1-2
CDR3 protein: CASSLAGLIYGYTF
CDR3 DNA: TGTGCCAGCAGTTTGGCAGGATTAATCTATGGCTACACCTTC

V gene: TRBV5-1
D gene: -
clone size: -
J gene: TRBJ2-1
CDR3 protein: CASSLIGDSYNEQFF
CDR3 DNA: TGCGCCAGCAGCTTGATTGGCGACTCCTACAATGAGCAGTTCTTC

V gene: TRBV11-3
D gene: -
clone size: -
J gene: TRBJ1-5
CDR3 protein: CASSLGGFSNQPQHF
CDR3 DNA: TGTGCCAGCAGCTTAGGCGGGTTTAGCAATCAGCCCCAGCATTTT

V gene: TRBV6-8
D gene: TRBD1
clone size: -
J gene: TRBJ2-7
CDR3 protein: CASSSQTGYRYEQYF
CDR3 DNA: TGTGCCAGCAGTTCCCAGACAGGGTATCGTTACGAGCAGTACTTC

V gene: TRBV18
D gene: TRBD1
clone size: -
J gene: TRBJ1-2
CDR3 protein: CASSPDRASYGYTF
CDR3 DNA: TGTGCCAGCTCACCGGACAGGGCTTCCTATGGCTACACCTTC

V gene: TRBV11-3
D gene: -
clone size: -
J gene: TRBJ1-6
CDR3 protein: CASSFGDGMDSPLHF
CDR3 DNA: TGTGCCAGCAGCTTTGGTGACGGTATGGATTCACCCCTCCACTTT

V gene: TRBV7-6
D gene: -
clone size: -
J gene: TRBJ1-6
CDR3 protein: CASSSGEWGSPLHF
CDR3 DNA: TGTGCCAGCAGCTCCGGAGAATGGGGTTCACCCCTCCACTTT

V gene: TRBV19
D gene: -
clone size: -
J gene: TRBJ2-5
CDR3 protein: CASSMGDTWGVETQYF
CDR3 DNA: TGTGCCAGTAGTATGGGGGACACCTGGGGAGTCGAGACCCAGTACTTC

V gene: TRBV18
D gene: TRBD1
clone size: -
J gene: TRBJ1-5
CDR3 protein: CASSLGTGSNQPQHF
CDR3 DNA: TGTGCCAGCTCACTAGGGACAGGGAGCAATCAGCCCCAGCATTTT

V gene: TRBV4-1
D gene: -
clone size: few
J gene: TRBJ1-2
CDR3 protein: CASSQEANRGNYGYTF
CDR3 DNA: TGCGCCAGCAGCCAAGAAGCGAATAGGGGTAACTATGGCTACACCTTC

V gene: TRBV7-6
D gene: TRBD2
clone size: -
J gene: TRBJ2-1
CDR3 protein: CASSLELIAGGNEQFF
CDR3 DNA: TGTGCCAGCAGCTTAGAGTTGATAGCGGGGGGGAATGAGCAGTTCTTC

V gene: TRBV29-1
D gene: TRBD2
clone size: -
J gene: TRBJ2-7
CDR3 protein: CSVRLAGVEQYF
CDR3 DNA: TGCAGCGTGAGACTAGCGGGAGTCGAGCAGTACTTC

V gene: TRBV28
D gene: TRBD1
clone size: -
J gene: TRBJ1-2
CDR3 protein: CASSDRVYGYTF
CDR3 DNA: TGTGCCAGCAGCGACAGGGTCTATGGCTACACCTTC

V gene: TRBV11-3
D gene: TRBD2
clone size: -
J gene: TRBJ2-5
CDR3 protein: CASSPVTSGVGETQYF
CDR3 DNA: TGTGCCAGCAGCCCCGTTACTAGCGGGGTGGGGGAGACCCAGTACTTC

V gene: TRBV11-3
D gene: -
clone size: few
J gene: TRBJ2-3
CDR3 protein: CASSLSGIGLRTDTQYF
CDR3 DNA: TGTGCCAGCAGCTTGTCCGGGATTGGGCTACGCACAGATACGCAGTATTTT

V gene: TRBV5-1
D gene: TRBD1
clone size: -
J gene: TRBJ2-5
CDR3 protein: CASSSDRGSNQAETQYF
CDR3 DNA: TGCGCCAGCAGCTCGGACAGGGGATCCAACCAAGCAGAGACCCAGTACTTC

V gene: TRBV28
D gene: -
clone size: -
J gene: TRBJ2-7
CDR3 protein: CASSSGTIYEQYF
CDR3 DNA: TGTGCCAGCAGTTCTGGCACTATCTACGAGCAGTACTTC

V gene: TRBV11-3
D gene: -
clone size: -
J gene: TRBJ2-5
CDR3 protein: CASSPVGLSEGETQYF
CDR3 DNA: TGTGCCAGCAGCCCGGTAGGGCTATCAGAGGGAGAGACCCAGTACTTC

V gene: TRBV6-8
D gene: -
clone size: -
J gene: TRBJ2-1
CDR3 protein: CASKIGSSYNEQFF
CDR3 DNA: TGTGCCAGCAAGATAGGTAGCTCCTACAATGAGCAGTTCTTC

V gene: TRBV19
D gene: -
clone size: -
J gene: TRBJ2-3
CDR3 protein: CASSDRGTDTQYF
CDR3 DNA: TGTGCCAGTAGTGACAGAGGGACAGATACGCAGTATTTT

V gene: TRBV11-3
D gene: TRBD1
clone size: -
J gene: TRBJ1-3
CDR3 protein: CASSPGQGASGNTIYF
CDR3 DNA: TGTGCCAGCAGCCCGGGACAGGGGGCCTCTGGAAACACCATATATTTT

V gene: TRBV6-8
D gene: -
clone size: once
J gene: TRBJ2-2
CDR3 protein: CATLSDRAANTGELFF
CDR3 DNA: TGTGCCACCCTATCCGACCGGGCCGCCAACACCGGGGAGCTGTTTTTT

V gene: TRBV19
D gene: -
clone size: -
J gene: TRBJ1-3
CDR3 protein: CASSTQSSGNTIYF
CDR3 DNA: TGTGCCAGTAGTACGCAGTCTTCTGGAAACACCATATATTTT

V gene: TRBV5-3
D gene: -
clone size: -
J gene: TRBJ2-7
CDR3 protein: CARSLGWGDPYEQYF
CDR3 DNA: TGTGCCAGAAGCTTGGGATGGGGGGACCCCTACGAGCAGTACTTC